The entry below describes one T cell receptor (beta chain). Its binding antigen is unknown. No quality values exist for individual bases; no much larger clone is one base distant. The CDR3 goes from the cysteine to the phenylalanine over 15 residues. Here the CDR3 DNA is all that survives: 45 bases in frame from base 1. Looking up the germline V gene (reference sequence) yields CDR1 LNHNV and CDR2 YYDKDF. The germline ends are 14 bases apart after V is trimmed by 0 bases and J by 8 bases. This entry belongs to a study of cytomegalovirus exposure and HLA in healthy donors (dated 2017 in TCRdb). For the wider study: An earlier analysis of some 600 of the donors reported roughly 300 Gb of sequence data and 117 million unique TCR beta sequences obtained from about 180 million T cells. Roughly 300 gigabases of sequencing data and around 88 million unique TCR sequences made up an early release that covered nearly 650 HLA-typed donors. The genetic ancestry cluster associated with self-reported Caucasian donors included about four fifths of the approximately 400 genotyped donors. The study was designed to test whether signatures of past pathogen exposure could be identified by cataloging public T cell receptors. The T cell repertoires of some 670 subjects were profiled by immunosequencing and related to cytomegalovirus serostatus. A separate validation cohort of over 95 different subjects was used in addition to the approximately 700-subject first cohort. To predict cytomegalovirus infection status, the study combined high-throughput TCR immunosequencing, statistical association of individual TCRs with disease status, and machine learning. In a later analysis, previously published TCR beta repertoires from 670 or so donors were re-analyzed and high-resolution HLA genotyping was added so that TCR occurrence patterns could be studied. In the later analysis, no new phenotypic data were used to find candidate immune exposures; instead, reliance was placed on TCR beta sequences and their occurrence across donors. An earlier analysis of approximately 500 of the donors applied high-throughput TCR beta sequencing to assess whether each TCR beta V gene segment acted as functional or pseudogenic. Alongside the repertoire data, information on donor age, sex, ethnicity and CMV serostatus was compiled. Genome-wide SNP genotypes for about 65% of the roughly 670 donors were used in a later genetic analysis, which treated that subset as a discovery cohort. All discovery cohort repertoires had been generated using a single sequencing platform. Both class I and class II loci were covered by HLA typing, at four-digit resolution. Typing coverage varied by locus: 629-630 donors for A, B, C, DRB1 and DQB1; around 560 for DQA1; more than 600 for DPA1; roughly 450 for DPB1. A few DR-DQ haplotypes were treated as single units for association and clustering because of strong linkage in the cohort. Across around 400 genotyped donors of the cohort, an average of about 250,000 unique TCR beta nucleotide sequences per donor were sequenced, and roughly 20% of those sequences were non-productive.

Library preparation was by the immunoSEQ multiplex PCR assay. For the multiplex PCR, a mixture combining 60 forward primers for TCR Vbeta segments and 13 reverse primers for TCR Jbeta segments was used. A multiplex PCR assay on genomic DNA amplified the CDR3 region of rearranged TCR beta genes. The Illumina HiSeq System was used to sequence the amplified TCR beta libraries as 87-base-pair reads. The paper's processing steps were these. In a later analysis, roughly 80 million unique TCR beta chains were counted across the approximately 670 repertoires, and about 9.9 million of these chains were shared by at least two donors. A nearest-neighbor algorithm error-corrected the raw reads and collapsed the reads into unique sequences, merging closely related sequences to remove PCR and sequencing errors. V, D and J gene segments were assigned by aligning CDR3 sequences to IMGT reference sequences. Each retained sequence needed at least a six-nucleotide match to both a V gene segment and a J gene segment. Rearrangements were classified as productive when the CDR3 lacked stop codons and remained in frame with V and J, and all other rearrangements were classified as non-productive. Following IMGT convention, CDR3 was defined as the stretch from the second conserved V-encoded cysteine up to the conserved J-encoded phenylalanine. Sequences without an unambiguous match to a single V gene segment were excluded from the earlier analysis of approximately 600 of the donors. An earlier analysis of under 750 of the donors called V segments functional above 56.7% productive rearrangements and segregating when the between-donor standard deviation exceeded 5%. A statistical classification framework was built to diagnose cytomegalovirus status from the catalog of TCR beta chain sequences. In a later analysis, V and J genes were assigned by comparing TCR nucleotide sequences against IMGT/GENE-DB human TR gene sequences. The TCRdist pipeline was used in a later analysis to assign CDR3 sequences and most-parsimonious VDJ recombination scenarios. A later analysis defined each TCR beta chain by its CDR3 amino acid sequence plus V-gene family, and excluded reads lacking a unique V-gene family. As a way to deal with suspected cross-contamination and a sequencing artifact, a later analysis dropped over 550 nucleotide sequences that were highly shared and had low generation probability. In a later analysis, a clonal expansion index for each public chain was calculated from normalized within-repertoire ranks of inferred template counts. In a later analysis, generation probabilities were computed using a VDJ recombination model fitted to out-of-frame rearrangements, and the results were checked against IGoR. In a later analysis, hypergeometric tests were used to score TCR-TCR, TCR-HLA and TCR-CMV co-occurrence, with a repertoire-size bias correction applied to TCR pairs. False discovery rates were estimated in a later analysis by permuting HLA or CMV assignments 20 times. In a later analysis, co-occurring TCRs were grouped with DBSCAN, and TCRdist sequence similarity was added when clustering was performed within HLA-allele-positive subsets. Repertoires with fewer than 30,000 or more than 120,000 public chains were left out of co-occurrence clustering, as were a handful of repertoires with anomalous nucleotide sharing. The table was pulled from immuneACCESS by TCRdb, which kept in-frame rearrangements only. Such tables lose some clones; where checked, under half of the loss comes from unresolved V genes, and the rest has no known cause. The V and J calls and clone size are taken from that table; D and trimming were inferred from the DNA. The sample includes 110,000 or so clones, with 83% observed a single time. Jointly, the top ten make up 6.1% of the sample.

The cohort was made up of 500 to 800 healthy bone marrow donors. At the time of sampling, all cohort members were nominally healthy, though unrecorded immune exposures were likely present. The donor was CMV seronegative and belonged to the group of over 350 seronegative cohort members. Each donor provided a peripheral blood sample, and peripheral blood mononuclear cells were used for TCR beta sequencing. Genomic DNA extraction from the blood cell samples was performed with the Qiagen DNeasy Blood Extraction Kit. Overall results and qualifications from the work: Correlated functional status among segregating V segments might reflect linkage disequilibrium, but an unknown experimental factor could not be ruled out. Some IMGT-functional V segments, including TRBV6-2 and TRBV6-3, could not be told apart with the 87-base-pair reads, so those segments were excluded. In vitro tests confirmed that a few of the cytomegalovirus-associated TCR beta chains recognize cytomegalovirus antigens. In a later analysis, most CMV-associated TCR beta chains were found to appear HLA-restricted, with HLA associations seemingly driven largely by CMV exposure. A later analysis reported that several top co-occurrence clusters appeared linked to parvovirus B19, influenza, CMV and Epstein-Barr virus. In a later analysis, HLA-associated TCR beta chains were found to be more clonally expanded and to have lower generation probabilities than equally common non-associated chains. A further reported finding was that TCR beta sequences accurately predicted the HLA-A and HLA-B alleles for most subjects in the first cohort. Assigning TCR associations to individual alleles was difficult when HLA alleles, especially DR and DQ, strongly co-occurred. Specific HLA alleles were associated with 15,000 to 20,000 TCR beta sequences at a false discovery rate of 0.05 in a later analysis. Because HLA typing was missing for some donors at each locus, association tests included only the typed subset. The earlier analysis of some 540 of the donors excluded fewer than 20 rarely observed V segments, including chromosome 9 orphons, because counts were too low. Most TCR sequences were observed very rarely across donors, whereas some public TCRs were present in many individuals. For the cohort, immune exposure information was limited to CMV serostatus. Broadly in line with IMGT annotations, most TCR beta V segments showed up in productive rearrangements about 90% or about 30% of the time in an earlier analysis of under 700 of the donors. In this cohort, only TCR beta chains were sequenced, and detectable features were limited by the absence of alpha or paired-chain data. A later genetic analysis reported fewer N-insertions in productive TCRs among donors in an Asian-associated ancestry cluster than the approximately 700-donor mean. In a later analysis, the rate of TCR association differed among HLA loci, with DRB1 alleles having the most associated TCRs and HLA-C alleles having the fewest. The authors suggested that the approach could potentially be generalized to other disease states and immunological phenotypes. A later genetic analysis associated a missense DCLRE1C variant with V-gene and J-gene trimming of TCR beta chains, and an independent cohort replicated the association. Presence/absence analyses assumed roughly uniform sequencing depth across donors, an assumption that may not hold. In both the original and validation cohorts, the classifier was reported to diagnose cytomegalovirus status with high specificity and sensitivity. The study gave a list of some 150 TCR beta chains associated with cytomegalovirus. A cluster of highly shared sequence variants was judged likely to be a technical artifact of the sequencing pipeline.

The chain is assembled from TRBV15 and TRBJ2-4, with TRBD1 tentatively as D gene (7 bases match). Material for sequencing was PBMCs. This clonotype was obtained from a man between 18 and 35 years old in good health and CMV-seronegative. The CDR3 region reads CATSRDKFRGDIQYF. The DNA is as follows: TGTGCCACCAGCAGAGATAAGTTCAGGGGGGACATTCAGTACTTC.